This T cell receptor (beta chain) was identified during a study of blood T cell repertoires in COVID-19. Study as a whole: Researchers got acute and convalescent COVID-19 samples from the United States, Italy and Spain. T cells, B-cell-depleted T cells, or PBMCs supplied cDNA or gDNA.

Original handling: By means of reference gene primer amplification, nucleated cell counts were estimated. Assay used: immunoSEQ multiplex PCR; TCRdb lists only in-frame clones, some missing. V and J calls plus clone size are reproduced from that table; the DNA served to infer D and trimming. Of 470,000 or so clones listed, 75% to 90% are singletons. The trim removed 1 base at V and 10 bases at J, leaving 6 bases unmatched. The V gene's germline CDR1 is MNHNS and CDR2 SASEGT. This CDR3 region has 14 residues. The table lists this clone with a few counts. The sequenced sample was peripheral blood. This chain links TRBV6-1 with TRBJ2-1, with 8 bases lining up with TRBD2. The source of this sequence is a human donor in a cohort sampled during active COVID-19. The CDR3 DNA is TGTGCCAGCAGTGAAGGGACTAGCAAACGCGAGCAGTTCTTC. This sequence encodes CASSEGTSKREQFF.